The 14 T cell receptor beta chains below were found in one sample sequenced in a study of blood T cell repertoires in COVID-19. This table comes from immunoSEQ multiplex PCR, and its TCRdb copy is limited to in-frame clones, with some not included. There are roughly 75,000 clones in the sample; 80% to 90% occur only once, and 6% to 6.5% lies in the top ten. The source material was peripheral blood. The receptors come from an elderly man with COVID-19, enrolled during active disease.

The chain carries TRBV3-1 (or the pseudogene TRBV3-2) and TRBJ1-1; TRBD1 matches at 11 bases. Germline CDR1 is LGHDT and CDR2 is YNNKEL (reference sequence). The CDR3 is 14 residues long. V shed 4 bases and J 7 bases; nucleotides not matched to a gene: 5. The CDR3 sequence: CASSLRDRGNEAFF. The CDR3 DNA is TGTGCCAGCAGCCTTCGGGACAGGGGGAATGAAGCTTTCTTT.

This clone was detected only once. The V gene is TRBV25-1, the J gene TRBJ2-3; 9 nucleotides line up with TRBD2. V trimming: 1 base; J trimming: 4 bases; junction bases outside the gene matches: 6. This CDR3 spans 16 amino acids. Germline CDR1 MGHDK, CDR2 SYGVNS. The CDR3 reads CASSELGRGGADTQYF. As DNA, the CDR3 is TGTGCCAGCAGTGAATTAGGGCGGGGGGGCGCAGATACGCAGTATTTT.

This chain uses TRBV9 with TRBJ1-4; no reliable D call. The CDR3 totals 15 residues. Germline loops: CDR1 SGDLS, CDR2 YYNGEE. V gave up 0 bases and J gave up 5 bases, with 11 bases separating them. CDR3 nucleotides: TGTGCCAGCAGCGTAGATAGAGGCACCAATGAAAAACTGTTTTTT. Encoded protein: CASSVDRGTNEKLFF.

The chain employs TRBV6-5 and TRBJ1-6; tentative D call: TRBD1 (6 bases). CDR3 length: 15 residues. Per the germline V gene, CDR1 is MNHEY and CDR2 is SVGAGI. Trimming left V 7 bases short and J 6 bases short, with 16 bases between. The DNA of the CDR3 is TGTGCCAGCACTCCCGCGGGGGCTGGTAATTCACCCCTCCACTTT. Its translation is CASTPAGAGNSPLHF.

This chain uses TRBV20-1 with TRBJ1-2; D remains ambiguous. Germline V gene sequence: CDR1 DFQATT, CDR2 SNEGSKA (reference sequence). Deletions cut 2 bases from V and 7 bases from J, with 8 bases between. This CDR3 is built from 11 residues. The CDR3 reads CSARHSGGYTF. The CDR3 DNA reads TGCAGTGCTAGACACTCGGGTGGCTACACCTTC.

Only a few counts were recorded for this clone. This rearrangement joins TRBV9 to TRBJ1-4; 7 bases align to TRBD1. The CDR3 has 16 amino acids. Germline loops: CDR1 SGDLS, CDR2 YYNGEE. Germline trimming cut 0 bases from V and 7 bases from J; bases unmatched to any gene: 9. The CDR3 DNA reads as TGTGCCAGCAGCGTAGGACAGGGATCGCACGGTGAAAAACTGTTTTTT. Translating gives CASSVGQGSHGEKLFF.

The chain has TRBV24-1 and TRBJ2-3, with TRBD1 matching over 9 bases. The CDR3 length is 15 residues. The V gene's germline CDR1 is KGHDR and CDR2 SFDVKD. V trimming: 5 bases; J trimming: 4 bases; junction bases outside the gene matches: 6. The CDR3 region is CATSAPDRGADTQYF. The CDR3 DNA sequence: TGTGCCACCAGTGCCCCGGACAGGGGAGCAGATACGCAGTATTTT.

This clone was found a few times. This chain uses TRBV2 with TRBJ2-7, with D tentatively TRBD1 (6 bases). The CDR3 spans 17 residues. Germline lookup yields CDR1 SNHLY and CDR2 FYNNEI. V shed 2 bases and J shed 0 bases, with 17 bases lying between them. CDR3 nucleotides: TGTGCCAGCAGTGAATTTAATGGCCAGGGGACCTCCTACGAGCAGTACTTC. It translates to CASSEFNGQGTSYEQYF.

The V and J genes are TRBV5-1 and TRBJ1-6; TRBD1 matches 10 bases. CDR3 length: 16 residues. The trim removed 2 bases at V and 7 bases at J, leaving 6 bases unmatched. Germline CDR1 is SGHRS and CDR2 is YFSETQ. The chain's CDR3 is CASSFEGQGWNSPLHF. The CDR3 DNA sequence: TGCGCCAGCAGCTTTGAGGGACAGGGGTGGAATTCACCCCTCCACTTT.

The V gene is TRBV19, the J gene TRBJ1-2; 9 nucleotides agree with TRBD1. The germline V gene has CDR1 LNHDA and CDR2 SQIVND (reference sequence). Trimming removed 7 bases from V and 4 bases from J; junction bases left unmatched: 7. The CDR3 length is 14 residues. The CDR3 DNA is TGTGCCAGTAAAGACACGGACAGGGGCTATGGCTACACCTTC. Translated, it gives CASKDTDRGYGYTF.

This chain connects TRBV9 to TRBJ2-6; no definite D call. Germline CDR1 SGDLS, CDR2 YYNGEE. The CDR3 has 14 amino acids. V lost 3 bases, J lost 1 base, and 5 bases lay in between. This CDR3 reads CASSALSGANVLTF. CDR3 nucleotide sequence: TGTGCCAGCAGCGCGCTATCTGGGGCCAACGTCCTGACTTTC.

The V call is TRBV4-1, the J call TRBJ1-1; 10 bases agree with TRBD1. Germline V gene sequence: CDR1 MGHRA, CDR2 YSYEKL. The CDR3 spans 16 residues. Losses at the gene ends were 3 bases for V and 4 bases for J; bases not matched to a gene: 8. DNA of the CDR3: TGCGCCAGCAGCCACCATCCGGGACAGGGGTCCACTGAAGCTTTCTTT. As protein: CASSHHPGQGSTEAFF.

The chain couples TRBV29-1 to TRBJ2-7; TRBD1 matches 9 bases. Germline values: CDR1 SQVTM, CDR2 ANQGSEA. Losses at the gene ends were 6 bases for V and 5 bases for J; bases not matched to a gene: 5. The CDR3 extends over 12 amino acids. CDR3 region: CSVPGTGNEQYF. The CDR3 nucleotides are TGCAGCGTCCCCGGGACAGGGAACGAGCAGTACTTC.

V usage is TRBV2 and J usage is TRBJ2-5; D not resolved. Germline V gene lookup returns CDR1 SNHLY and CDR2 FYNNEI. V dropped 1 base and J dropped 2 bases, with 8 bases sitting between them. This CDR3 contains 14 residues. The CDR3 nucleotides read TGTGCCAGCAGTGAAGGGGCAGTACAAGAGACCCAGTACTTC. Translation gives CASSEGAVQETQYF.